This T cell receptor beta chain was obtained from a study of blood T cells in healthy people across ages. There are 16 residues in the CDR3. Trimming removed 3 bases from V and 3 bases from J, with 21 bases in between. Germline values: CDR1 DFQATT, CDR2 SNEGSKA (reference sequence). Primed by a sample-barcoded 5' primer and a J-beta primer mix, a second PCR proceeded for 7 to 11 cycles. From the 5' RACE reads, TCRdb called clonotypes with MiXCR, one entry per CDR3 protein. The sample lists approximately 880,000 distinct CDR3 sequences, around 48% occurring once. This sequence joins TRBV20-1 and TRBJ2-7; D is possibly TRBD1 or TRBD2 (5 bases each). Sequencing input: blood. The receptor's source is a man aged 30 to 45 in good health. CDR3 in amino acids: CSASPLIRGQGYEQYF. CDR3 DNA: TGCAGTGCTAGCCCCTTGATCCGAGGGCAGGGCTACGAGCAGTACTTC.